This T cell receptor beta chain was captured by sequencing in a study of T cells in Graves' hyperthyroidism and ophthalmopathy. As for the study in general: At initial diagnosis, before any treatment had begun, peripheral blood was obtained.

Findings of the study overall: Before onset, ophthalmopathy was predicted by the model a median around 6 months earlier. Blood also showed most of the thyroid clonotypes that were expanded above 0.001.

About this clonotype: Its target is unknown.

Orbital computed tomography and thyroid ultrasound, together with serum TRAb and thyroxine and clinical symptoms, were used for diagnoses. Germline V CDR1 and CDR2: SQVTM, ANQGSEA. After removal of 3 bases from V and 5 bases from J, the junction contained 4 bases not matched to a gene. The CDR3 has 13 residues. The source material, RNA transcripts, was used to amplify TCR beta CDR3 regions. HTBI primers drove first-round RT-PCR of the TCR CDR3. MiXCR was run by TCRdb on the multiplex PCR reads, yielding one entry per CDR3 protein. The repertoire holds about 270,000 distinct CDR3 sequences, with 12% to 15% as singletons.

The chain uses TRBV29-1 and TRBJ2-3, with 8 positions matching TRBD2. Sequenced input: blood. The receptor was derived from a woman in her 50s with Graves' hyperthyroidism that later progressed to Graves' ophthalmopathy. The CDR3 DNA reads TGCAGCGTTGACGGTGCGGGGGGAGATACGCAGTATTTT. This codes for CSVDGAGGDTQYF.